The 5 T cell receptor beta chains presented below share a single source sample, sequenced in a study of T cells in Graves' hyperthyroidism and ophthalmopathy. Researchers took RNA transcripts and amplified the TCR beta CDR3 regions from them. Carried out on the TCR CDR3, a first-round RT-PCR used the HTBI primer set. TCRdb fed the multiplex PCR reads into MiXCR, producing one record per CDR3 protein. The top ten clones hold under 9.5% of a sample with over 650,000 distinct CDR3 sequences, roughly 15% of them seen once. Sequencing was done on a sample of blood. The receptors were sampled from a man aged 18 to 30 with Graves' hyperthyroidism.

This clonotype was detected ten times or more. The V call is TRBV27, the J call TRBJ2-5, with 9 bases lining up with TRBD2. CDR3 length: 16 residues. CDR1 and CDR2 (germline): MNHEY, SMNVEV (reference sequence). The ends lost 3 bases at V and 5 bases at J; junction bases unmatched: 10. The DNA of the CDR3 is TGTGCCAGCAGTTTCTCGGCTAGCGGGATCCGCGAGACCCAGTACTTC. It encodes CASSFSASGIRETQYF.

Ten or more counts support this clonotype. This chain uses TRBV28 with TRBJ2-5, with 12 bases that match TRBD2. CDR3 size: 15 residues. V dropped 5 bases and J dropped 5; count of bases not matched to a gene: 6. CDR1 and CDR2 from the germline V gene are MDHEN and SYDVKM. The CDR3 is CASSIGLAGWETQYF. The CDR3 coding sequence is TGTGCCAGCAGTATCGGACTAGCGGGATGGGAGACCCAGTACTTC.

This clonotype was observed many times. This sequence joins TRBV11-2 and TRBJ2-7; D may be TRBD2 (5 bases). Between the trimmed V and J ends, which lost 2 bases and 5 bases, there was a span of 25 bases. The CDR3 is 18 amino acids. Germline assignment: CDR1 SGHAT and CDR2 FQNNGV. The chain's CDR3 is CASSLISLRGVWVHEQYF. As DNA, the CDR3 is TGTGCCAGCAGCTTAATTTCTTTACGGGGTGTATGGGTCCACGAGCAGTACTTC.

This clonotype was seen ten or more times. The V call is TRBV12-3 or TRBV12-4, the J call TRBJ1-2; 10 bases line up with TRBD1. V was pared by 6 bases and J by 4 bases, with 2 bases of the junction left unmatched. This CDR3 is 13 amino acids long. The CDR3, as DNA: TGTGCCAGCAGGTGGACAGGGGGCTATGGCTACACCTTC. Protein product: CASRWTGGYGYTF.

This clonotype was seen a handful of times. The CDR3 sequence: CASSNRQGAAYGYTF. CDR3 DNA: TGTGCCAGCAGTAACAGACAGGGCGCAGCCTATGGCTACACCTTC. The chain links TRBV6-1 to TRBJ1-2, with TRBD1 matching over 7 bases. This CDR3 has 15 residues. Germline trimming cut 5 bases from V and 4 bases from J; bases unmatched to any gene: 10. The V gene's germline CDR1 is MNHNS and CDR2 SASEGT.